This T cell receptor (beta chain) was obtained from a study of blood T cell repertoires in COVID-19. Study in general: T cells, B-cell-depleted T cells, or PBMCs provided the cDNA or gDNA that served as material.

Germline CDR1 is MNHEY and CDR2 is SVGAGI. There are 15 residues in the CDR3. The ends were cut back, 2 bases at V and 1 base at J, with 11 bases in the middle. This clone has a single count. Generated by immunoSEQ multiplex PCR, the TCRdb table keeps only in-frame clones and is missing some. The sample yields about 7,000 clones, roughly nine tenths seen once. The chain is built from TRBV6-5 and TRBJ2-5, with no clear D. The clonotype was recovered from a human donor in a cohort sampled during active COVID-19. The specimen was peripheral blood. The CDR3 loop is CASSYATVSQETQYF. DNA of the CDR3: TGTGCCAGCAGTTACGCTACAGTAAGCCAAGAGACCCAGTACTTC.